The 17 T cell receptor beta chains below were found in one sample sequenced in a study of post-analysis software for immune sequencing data. Each TCR beta cDNA library carried unique molecular identifiers. TCRdb passed the PCR reads through MiXCR, listing each CDR3 protein once. This sample has about 160,000 distinct CDR3 sequences, with approximately 35% found just once. The source was blood, collected after autologous hematopoietic stem cell transplantation. These receptor sequences come from a girl aged 10-17 years with multiple sclerosis.

This chain joins TRBV20-1 and TRBJ2-3; the match to TRBD2 covers 11 bases. With 6 bases clipped from V and 2 bases from J, the junction kept 7 bases outside the gene matches. Germline lookup yields CDR1 DFQATT and CDR2 SNEGSKA (reference sequence). The CDR3 sequence is 15 residues long. The CDR3 nucleotides read TGCAGTGCCGGGACTAGCGGATTTGACACAGATACGCAGTATTTT. Its translation: CSAGTSGFDTDTQYF.

This clonotype was observed a few times. The gene calls are TRBV20-1 and TRBJ2-1; TRBD1 is a possible D gene (6 bases). Germline assignment: CDR1 DFQATT and CDR2 SNEGSKA (reference sequence). The length of the CDR3 is 15 residues. Trimming removed 3 bases from V and 0 bases from J, with 12 bases in between. The CDR3 reads CSARGDTSSYNEQFF. Written as DNA, the CDR3 is TGCAGTGCTAGGGGGGACACGAGCTCCTACAATGAGCAGTTCTTC.

V is TRBV28 and J is TRBJ2-3; weak D call: TRBD2 (6 bases). The V and J ends lost 8 bases and 14 bases respectively, with 26 bases between them. CDR1 is MDHEN and CDR2 is SYDVKM in the germline V gene. The CDR3 is 14 amino acids. The CDR3 nucleotides read TGTGCCAGCTGGATCGGGGGAGTAGGCGAAAAACTGTATTTT. This translates into CASWIGGVGEKLYF.

This clonotype was seen a few times. V gene TRBV24-1 combines with J gene TRBJ2-6, with D unclear. The CDR3 runs 16 residues. The germline V and J ends were trimmed by 4 bases and 0 bases, with 9 bases remaining between them. Germline-derived CDR1 and CDR2 are KGHDR and SFDVKD. The chain's CDR3 is CATSEVSTSGANVLTF. The CDR3 DNA follows: TGTGCCACCAGTGAGGTGTCTACCTCTGGGGCCAACGTCCTGACTTTC.

As concerns this clonotype: The junction and the germline gene differ at one end; a read error may be behind it. The J gene is TRBJ2-3, the V gene TRBV12-3 or TRBV12-4, with 12 bases aligning to TRBD1. The CDR3 contains 16 residues. CDR3 sequence reads: CASSPGTGGRADAQYF. The CDR3 coding sequence is TGTGCCAGCAGCCCAGGGACAGGGGGCAGAGCAGATGCGCAGTATTTT.

The CDR3 DNA reads TGCGCCAGCAGCCTGAAGGGACTAGCGGGAGGTGGGAAATACAATGAGCAGTTCTTC. It codes for CASSLKGLAGGGKYNEQFF. V usage is TRBV5-1 and J usage is TRBJ2-1; 15 nucleotides agree with TRBD2. V trimming: 4 bases; J trimming: 4 bases; junction bases outside the gene matches: 12. Germline V gene sequence: CDR1 SGHRS, CDR2 YFSETQ. This CDR3 has 19 amino acids.

The gene calls are TRBV28 and TRBJ2-5; 15 nucleotides line up with TRBD2. The closer fit of TRBJ2-7 to the DNA end suggests the J call may be wrong. The germline V gene encodes CDR1 MDHEN and CDR2 SYDVKM. CDR3 length equals 16 residues. CDR3 amino acids: CASSPLGLAGGYEQYF. CDR3 nucleotides: TGTGCCAGCAGCCCCCTTGGACTAGCGGGAGGGTACGAGCAGTACTTC.

This clonotype was found many times. The chain uses TRBV29-1 and TRBJ1-5, with D unresolved. V lost 6 bases, J lost 0 bases, and 15 bases lay in between. The CDR3 extends over 15 amino acids. From germline, CDR1 is SQVTM and CDR2 ANQGSEA. The CDR3 spells CSVLYSGYSNQPQHF. The CDR3 coding sequence is TGCAGCGTCCTTTACTCGGGATATAGCAATCAGCCCCAGCATTTT.

The chain links TRBV14 to TRBJ1-2; unclear D gene. The CDR3 has 14 residues. The V and J ends lost 3 bases and 6 bases respectively, with 14 bases between them. Germline values: CDR1 SGHDN, CDR2 FVKESK. The CDR3 loop is CASSHFHGSDGYTF. CDR3 bases: TGTGCCAGCAGCCACTTCCACGGCTCCGATGGCTACACCTTC.

This clonotype was seen only a few times. J is TRBJ2-1 and V is TRBV9; maybe TRBD2 (6 bases). Germline V gene data show CDR1 as SGDLS and CDR2 as YYNGEE. This CDR3 has 16 residues. V was clipped by 4 bases and J by 6 bases, with 20 bases between them. The CDR3 DNA follows: TGTGCCAGCAGCTACTCTATGGAGGGGCCCTCCAATGAGCAGTTCTTC. This codes for CASSYSMEGPSNEQFF.

The rearrangement links TRBV11-3 to TRBJ2-6, with no clear D. The V end lost 5 bases, the J end lost 5 bases, and 16 bases lay between the germline ends. CDR1 and CDR2 from the germline V gene are SGHNT and YENEEA. The CDR3 is 16 amino acids. This CDR3 reads CASSPEQLSWANVLTF. DNA of the CDR3: TGTGCCAGCAGCCCAGAACAGCTCTCGTGGGCCAACGTCCTGACTTTC.

The chain joins TRBV7-8 to TRBJ2-3; the D is unclear. The V and J ends lost 1 base and 2 bases respectively, with 7 bases between them. CDR1 and CDR2 from the germline V gene are SGHVS and FQNEAQ. This CDR3 contains 14 residues. CDR3 sequence (DNA): TGTGCCAGCAGCTTAGTCGGCTTCACAGATACGCAGTATTTT. Translating gives CASSLVGFTDTQYF.

The chain has TRBV19 and TRBJ2-7; 7 bases map to TRBD2. CDR1 and CDR2 from the germline V gene are LNHDA and SQIVND (reference sequence). The CDR3 has 17 residues. Trimming cost V 4 bases and J 2 bases; bases outside gene matches: 14. The CDR3 sequence: CASSSPSGGSSPYEQYF. CDR3 nucleotides: TGTGCCAGTAGTAGTCCGAGTGGCGGGAGTTCCCCCTACGAGCAGTACTTC.

Details on this clonotype: A much larger clone is a single base away; this may be a read error. This chain links TRBV12-3 or TRBV12-4 with TRBJ2-5; 7 positions match TRBD1. Trimming removed 4 bases from V and 7 bases from J; junction bases left unmatched: 9. The CDR3 runs 14 residues. CDR3 residues: CASSSPGQRRTQYF. CDR3 bases: TGTGCCAGCAGTTCCCCGGGACAGCGAAGGACCCAGTACTTC.

This chain joins TRBV20-1 and TRBJ2-3; TRBD2 agrees at 11 bases. Germline assignment: CDR1 DFQATT and CDR2 SNEGSKA (reference sequence). The CDR3 loop spans 16 amino acids. Unmatched junction bases numbered 13, after V lost 5 bases and J lost 6 bases. In nucleotides, the CDR3 is TGCAGTGCTGGGAGGACTAGCGGGTCGACTAGGGATACGCAGTATTTT. It yields the protein CSAGRTSGSTRDTQYF.

The chain combines TRBV28 with TRBJ2-7; no firm D call. Trimming took off 3 bases at V and 5 bases at J, with 20 bases between the two ends. Germline V lookup: CDR1 MDHEN, CDR2 SYDVKM. The CDR3 length is 16 residues. The CDR3 reads CASSFPVRRRSHEQYF. The CDR3 DNA reads TGTGCCAGCAGTTTCCCCGTTCGACGTAGGAGTCACGAGCAGTACTTC.

The rearrangement joins TRBV27 to TRBJ2-7; possible D gene TRBD1, 6 bases. Deletions cut 8 bases from V and 1 base from J, with 15 bases between. Germline V CDR1 and CDR2: MNHEY, SMNVEV (reference sequence). This CDR3 has 14 residues. CDR3 sequence (DNA): TGTGCCAGCGGACCAAACAGGGAATCCTACGAGCAGTACTTC. Translating gives CASGPNRESYEQYF.